This TCR beta chain emerged from a study of cytotoxic CD8 clonotypes in ibrutinib-treated CLL. About the study: Investigators collected response samples after a median roughly 13 months of treatment, range 6 to 36.

Findings of the study overall: Having risen at ibrutinib response, clonality had fallen back toward baseline by progression. Clonality at baseline surpassed age-matched healthy donors and tracked circulating CD8+ T-cell counts.

This clone is a singleton in its sample. Its target is not known. Here immunoSEQ multiplex PCR was the method, and the copy in TCRdb shows in-frame clones only, minus some. The table records approximately 170,000 clones, approximately 90% of them present only once. This receptor was obtained from a human donor with chronic lymphocytic leukemia. The starting material was PBMCs, obtained at disease progression, from a patient treated with ibrutinib.

CDR3 sequence reads: CASSDNPSGVDSYNEQFF. CDR3 DNA sequence: TGTGCCAGCAGTGATAATCCCTCCGGGGTAGACTCCTACAATGAGCAGTTCTTC. This chain uses TRBV6-4 with TRBJ2-1, with TRBD2 as a possible D gene (5 bases). Trimming left V 3 bases short and J 0 bases short, with 18 bases between. The CDR3 has 18 amino acids. CDR1 MRHNA and CDR2 SNTAGT come from the germline V gene.